This is a list of T cell receptor beta chains from one sample in a study of T cell repertoires in cytomegalovirus infection. No antigens are known for them. TCRdb processed the reads anew with MiXCR; each CDR3 protein has one entry. Of fewer than 1,000,000 distinct CDR3 sequences listed, around 32% are singletons. This sample comprised cultured CD8+ T cells from PBMCs, obtained from culture after CMV antigen stimulation. The origin of the receptors is a human donor in good health (CMV status not recorded). Some clones in this sample may be carry-over from other donors' samples. CDR3s include the opening cysteine and the closing phenylalanine or tryptophan. A D gene is named only where the DNA matches it firmly. The size field is filled for only some rows; it gives once, few, many or a size class.

v_call: TRBV7-9; clone_size: NA; d_call: NA; j_call: TRBJ2-1; cdr3_aa: CASSLEEHNEQFF; cdr3_nt: TGTGCCAGCAGCTTAGAAGAGCACAATGAGCAGTTCTTC
v_call: TRBV19; clone_size: NA; d_call: NA; j_call: TRBJ1-1; cdr3_aa: CASSSGGGAEAFF; cdr3_nt: TGTGCCAGTAGTTCGGGCGGGGGCGCTGAAGCTTTCTTT
v_call: TRBV12-3/TRBV12-4; clone_size: few; d_call: NA; j_call: TRBJ2-7; cdr3_aa: CASLGGTTYEQYF; cdr3_nt: TGTGCCAGCTTAGGAGGAACGACCTACGAGCAGTACTTC
v_call: TRBV5-5; clone_size: NA; d_call: TRBD2; j_call: TRBJ2-3; cdr3_aa: CASSLVSGGLGTDTQYF; cdr3_nt: TGTGCCAGCAGCTTGGTAAGCGGGGGGCTCGGCACAGATACGCAGTATTTT
v_call: TRBV5-5; clone_size: NA; d_call: TRBD1; j_call: TRBJ1-2; cdr3_aa: CASSPRKPGTATANYGYTF; cdr3_nt: TGTGCCAGCAGCCCCCGAAAACCCGGGACAGCGACAGCTAACTATGGCTACACCTTC
v_call: TRBV7-9; clone_size: few; d_call: NA; j_call: TRBJ1-2; cdr3_aa: CASSLAQGLDGYTF; cdr3_nt: TGTGCCAGCAGCTTAGCGCAGGGGTTGGATGGCTACACCTTC
v_call: TRBV7-6; clone_size: NA; d_call: TRBD1; j_call: TRBJ1-1; cdr3_aa: CASSRWTGDTEAFF; cdr3_nt: TGTGCCAGCAGCCGATGGACAGGGGATACTGAAGCTTTCTTT
v_call: TRBV2; clone_size: few; d_call: NA; j_call: TRBJ1-1; cdr3_aa: CAGQGNRVTGTEAFF; cdr3_nt: TGTGCCGGGCAGGGTAACAGGGTAACGGGGACTGAAGCTTTCTTT
v_call: TRBV27; clone_size: NA; d_call: TRBD2; j_call: TRBJ2-3; cdr3_aa: CASSLSLAGGRDTQYF; cdr3_nt: TGTGCCAGCAGTTTATCACTAGCGGGGGGGAGAGATACGCAGTATTTT
v_call: TRBV20-1; clone_size: NA; d_call: TRBD2; j_call: TRBJ2-1; cdr3_aa: CSAPESGGPFHEQFF; cdr3_nt: TGCAGTGCCCCGGAAAGCGGGGGACCCTTCCATGAGCAGTTCTTC
v_call: TRBV18; clone_size: NA; d_call: TRBD1; j_call: TRBJ2-1; cdr3_aa: CASSPPGQGTDEQFF; cdr3_nt: TGTGCCAGCTCCCCCCCGGGACAGGGGACCGATGAGCAGTTCTTC
v_call: TRBV13; clone_size: NA; d_call: NA; j_call: TRBJ1-2; cdr3_aa: CASSSIPGTENGGYTF; cdr3_nt: TGTGCCAGCAGCTCGATACCCGGGACGGAAAATGGTGGCTACACCTTC
v_call: TRBV7-9; clone_size: NA; d_call: NA; j_call: TRBJ2-2; cdr3_aa: CVSSLVSGTGELFF; cdr3_nt: TGTGTCAGCAGCTTAGTTTCGGGAACCGGGGAGCTGTTTTTT
v_call: TRBV4-1; clone_size: few; d_call: NA; j_call: TRBJ2-3; cdr3_aa: CASSQGVRTGSFADTQYF; cdr3_nt: TGCGCCAGCAGCCAAGGAGTACGAACAGGGTCGTTTGCAGATACGCAGTATTTT
v_call: TRBV5-6; clone_size: NA; d_call: NA; j_call: TRBJ1-6; cdr3_aa: CASSFGGANSPLHF; cdr3_nt: TGTGCCAGCAGCTTCGGAGGGGCCAATTCACCCCTCCACTTT
v_call: TRBV12-3/TRBV12-4; clone_size: NA; d_call: NA; j_call: TRBJ1-5; cdr3_aa: CASSLSPGANQPQHF; cdr3_nt: TGTGCCAGCAGTTTATCGCCGGGCGCAAATCAGCCCCAGCATTTT
v_call: TRBV28; clone_size: NA; d_call: NA; j_call: TRBJ1-5; cdr3_aa: CASSSPRKAANQPQHF; cdr3_nt: TGTGCCAGCAGTTCCCCCCGGAAGGCGGCCAATCAGCCCCAGCATTTT
v_call: TRBV5-6; clone_size: few; d_call: NA; j_call: TRBJ2-4; cdr3_aa: CASSPLGISKNIQYF; cdr3_nt: TGTGCCAGCAGCCCCCTGGGGATCTCCAAAAACATTCAGTACTTC
v_call: TRBV15; clone_size: few; d_call: NA; j_call: TRBJ1-1; cdr3_aa: CATSRDTLNTEAFF; cdr3_nt: TGTGCCACCAGCAGAGATACCCTGAACACTGAAGCTTTCTTT
v_call: TRBV7-9; clone_size: NA; d_call: NA; j_call: TRBJ1-2; cdr3_aa: CASSYETGRSGGYTF; cdr3_nt: TGTGCCAGCAGCTACGAGACAGGAAGATCCGGTGGCTACACCTTC
v_call: TRBV28; clone_size: NA; d_call: NA; j_call: TRBJ1-5; cdr3_aa: CASGGGSGNQPQHF; cdr3_nt: TGTGCCAGCGGTGGGGGGTCGGGCAATCAGCCCCAGCATTTT
v_call: TRBV6-6; clone_size: NA; d_call: TRBD1; j_call: TRBJ1-5; cdr3_aa: CASSSPGQGFESNQPQHF; cdr3_nt: TGTGCCAGCAGTTCCCCGGGACAGGGCTTTGAGAGCAATCAGCCCCAGCATTTT
v_call: TRBV27; clone_size: NA; d_call: NA; j_call: TRBJ2-1; cdr3_aa: CASSASGSSSYNEQFF; cdr3_nt: TGTGCCAGCAGCGCGTCGGGGTCGAGTTCCTACAATGAGCAGTTCTTC
v_call: TRBV5-4; clone_size: NA; d_call: NA; j_call: TRBJ2-7; cdr3_aa: CASSPEAGNYEQYF; cdr3_nt: TGTGCCAGCAGCCCAGAGGCGGGGAATTACGAGCAGTACTTC
v_call: TRBV9; clone_size: few; d_call: TRBD2; j_call: TRBJ2-3; cdr3_aa: CASSVASGGSTDTQYF; cdr3_nt: TGTGCCAGCAGCGTAGCAAGCGGGGGGTCCACAGATACGCAGTATTTT
v_call: TRBV7-6; clone_size: few; d_call: NA; j_call: TRBJ2-1; cdr3_aa: CASSSGSEQFF; cdr3_nt: TGTGCCAGCAGCTCAGGGTCCGAGCAGTTCTTC
v_call: TRBV6-1; clone_size: few; d_call: NA; j_call: TRBJ2-1; cdr3_aa: CASTYQHPDSLWDEQFF; cdr3_nt: TGTGCCAGCACCTACCAGCACCCGGACTCGCTTTGGGATGAGCAGTTCTTC
v_call: TRBV19; clone_size: NA; d_call: NA; j_call: TRBJ1-1; cdr3_aa: CASSIARGANTEAFF; cdr3_nt: TGTGCCAGTAGTATAGCGCGGGGCGCGAACACTGAAGCTTTCTTT
v_call: TRBV11-2; clone_size: few; d_call: NA; j_call: TRBJ2-6; cdr3_aa: CASSPPPGANVLTF; cdr3_nt: TGTGCCAGCAGCCCCCCTCCTGGGGCCAACGTCCTGACTTTC